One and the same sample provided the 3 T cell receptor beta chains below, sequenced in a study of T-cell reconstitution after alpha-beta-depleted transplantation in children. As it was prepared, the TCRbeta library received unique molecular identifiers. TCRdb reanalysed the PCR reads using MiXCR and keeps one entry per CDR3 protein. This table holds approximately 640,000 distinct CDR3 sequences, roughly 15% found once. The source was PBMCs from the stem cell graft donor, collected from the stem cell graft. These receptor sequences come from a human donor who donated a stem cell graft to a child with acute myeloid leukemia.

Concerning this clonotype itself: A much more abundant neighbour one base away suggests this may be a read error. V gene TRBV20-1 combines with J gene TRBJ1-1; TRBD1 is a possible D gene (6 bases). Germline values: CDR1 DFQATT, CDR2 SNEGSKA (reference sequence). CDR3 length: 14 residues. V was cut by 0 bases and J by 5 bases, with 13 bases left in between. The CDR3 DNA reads TGCAGTGCTAGAGATCTTGGGACAAGGACTGAAGCTTTCTTT. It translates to CSARDLGTRTEAFF.

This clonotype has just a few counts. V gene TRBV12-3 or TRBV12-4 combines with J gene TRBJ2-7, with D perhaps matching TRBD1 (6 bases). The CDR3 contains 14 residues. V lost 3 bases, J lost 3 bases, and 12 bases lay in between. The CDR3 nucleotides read TGTGCCAGCAGTTTTCGAGGGGGAATCTACGAGCAGTACTTC. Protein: CASSFRGGIYEQYF.

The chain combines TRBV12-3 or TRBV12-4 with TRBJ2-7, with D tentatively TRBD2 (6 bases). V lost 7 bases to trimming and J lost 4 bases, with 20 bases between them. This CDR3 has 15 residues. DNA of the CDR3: TGTGCCAGCACTCTCCCTGCGCGGGGAGGTTACGAGCAGTACTTC. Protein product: CASTLPARGGYEQYF.